One sample yielded the 20 T cell receptor beta chains listed below, sequenced in a study of blood T cells in healthy people across ages. The second PCR ran about 6 to 12 cycles with a sample-barcoded 5' primer and J-beta primers. TCRdb independently ran MiXCR on the 5' RACE reads; one entry per CDR3 protein. The sample yields 1.5 million to 2 million distinct CDR3 sequences, approximately 40% seen once. Sequencing was done on a sample of blood. These receptors all stem from a human donor in good health.

V usage is TRBV12-3 or TRBV12-4 and J usage is TRBJ1-5; D is unclear. This CDR3 is built from 14 residues. Trimming pared 5 bases from V and 0 bases from J, leaving 8 bases between. In DNA form, the CDR3 reads TGTGCCAGCAGTCAAACTTATAGCAATCAGCCCCAGCATTTT. Amino acid sequence: CASSQTYSNQPQHF.

This clonotype was found a few times. The CDR3 coding sequence is TGTGCCAGCAGTTCCCATTTGGGCAGAGACTTATACGAGCAGTACTTC. Residues: CASSSHLGRDLYEQYF. The chain recombines TRBV6-5 with TRBJ2-7; no clear D. Germline V gene lookup returns CDR1 MNHEY and CDR2 SVGAGI. Trimming cost V 4 bases and J 4 bases, with 20 bases left between them. The CDR3 covers 16 residues.

This chain links TRBV11-3 with TRBJ2-7; D may be TRBD2 (6 bases). Germline V gene sequence: CDR1 SGHNT, CDR2 YENEEA. The V gene lost 2 bases and the J gene lost 4 bases, with 21 bases spanning the gap. The length of the CDR3 is 17 residues. Here the CDR3 reads CASSLFPPGGRVYEQYF. Here the CDR3 DNA reads TGTGCCAGCAGCTTATTCCCCCCTGGGGGGAGAGTGTACGAGCAGTACTTC.

CDR3 bases: TGTGCCAGCAGTTCCCCTGGCAGCCCCACTGAAGCTTTCTTT. Translating it yields CASSSPGSPTEAFF. This chain joins TRBV28 and TRBJ1-1; D is ambiguous. Germline CDR1 reads MDHEN; CDR2 reads SYDVKM. This CDR3 is 14 amino acids long. V shed 4 bases and J shed 4 bases, with 13 bases lying between them. The full variable domain, completed using reference TRBV28 and TRBJ1-1, is DVKVTQSSRYLVKRTGEKVFLECVQDMDHENMFWYRQDPGLGLRLIYFSYDVKMKEKGDIPEGYSVSREKKERFSLILESASTNQTSMYLCASSSPGSPTEAFFGQGTRLTVV.

As to this clonotype: A read error may account for a junction end that differs from germline. The DNA of the CDR3 is TGTGCCAGCAGCTTATTGGACCAACCCAGGGGACGGGGCAATAAGCAGTTCTTC. This codes for CASSLLDQPRGRGNKQFF. The chain combines TRBV7-2 with TRBJ2-1, with D possibly TRBD1 on 6 matching bases. This CDR3 region has 18 residues. Germline lookup yields CDR1 SGHTA and CDR2 FQGNSA.

This clonotype was seen a handful of times. The chain carries TRBV29-1 and TRBJ2-5; TRBD1 might be the D (6 bases). The V and J ends lost 6 bases and 3 bases respectively, with 14 bases between them. The CDR3 runs to 13 residues. The germline gives CDR1 SQVTM, CDR2 ANQGSEA. This CDR3 is CSVRGTVKETQYF. CDR3 DNA sequence: TGCAGCGTGAGGGGGACGGTGAAAGAGACCCAGTACTTC.

Worth noting for this clonotype: One end of the junction varies from germline; a read error may be responsible. This chain links TRBV18 with TRBJ2-4, with 7 positions matching TRBD1. The better agreement between TRBJ2-7 and the DNA end casts doubt on the J call. CDR1 is KGHSH and CDR2 is LQKENI in the germline V gene. The CDR3 spans 15 residues. CDR3 region: CVSSPPGTETYEQYF. The DNA for the CDR3 is TGTGTCAGCTCACCACCCGGGACAGAAACCTACGAGCAGTACTTC.

This clonotype was counted between two and nine times. The chain couples TRBV3-1 to TRBJ2-7; tentative D call: TRBD2 (6 bases). Between the trimmed V and J ends, which lost 0 bases and 3 bases, there was a span of 9 bases. Germline V CDR1 and CDR2: LGHDT, YNNKEL (reference sequence). The CDR3 is 14 residues long. CDR3 protein: CASSQDAGRYEQYF. CDR3 DNA sequence: TGTGCCAGCAGCCAAGACGCGGGACGCTACGAGCAGTACTTC.

This clonotype was picked up many times. The genes are TRBV28 and TRBJ2-7, with unresolved D. The CDR3 sequence is 13 residues long. The ends were cut back, 6 bases at V and 3 bases at J, with 12 bases in the middle. Germline assignment: CDR1 MDHEN and CDR2 SYDVKM. CDR3 in amino acids: CASREADIYEQYF. The CDR3 DNA sequence: TGTGCCAGCAGAGAGGCAGACATCTACGAGCAGTACTTC.

V gene TRBV12-3 or TRBV12-4 combines with J gene TRBJ2-3; D remains unclear. The CDR3 has 17 amino acids. V lost 3 bases and J lost 0, with 16 bases in between. The CDR3 here is CASSFASAPSSTDTQYF. Written as DNA, the CDR3 is TGTGCCAGCAGTTTCGCTTCTGCACCGTCTAGCACAGATACGCAGTATTTT.

The sample holds a few counts of this clonotype. J is TRBJ2-1 and V is TRBV7-3; tentative D call: TRBD2 (5 bases). The CDR3 contains 13 residues. Trimming pared 0 bases from V and 8 bases from J, leaving 8 bases between. The germline gives CDR1 SGHTA, CDR2 FQGTGA. Written as DNA, the CDR3 is TGTGCCAGCAGCTTAACACGGGGAGATGAGCAGTTCTTC. Translated, it gives CASSLTRGDEQFF.

CDR3 protein: CASNRGGYGYTF. The DNA of the CDR3 is TGTGCCAGCAACAGGGGTGGCTATGGCTACACCTTC. The chain recombines TRBV28 with TRBJ1-2; 7 bases are shared with TRBD1. Looked up from germline, CDR1 is MDHEN and CDR2 is SYDVKM. The CDR3 totals 12 residues. The junction had 3 bases not matched to a gene; V was cut back by 7 bases and J by 4 bases.

Only a few counts were recorded for this clonotype. J is TRBJ1-4 and V is TRBV29-1; the D is unclear. Germline V gene lookup returns CDR1 SQVTM and CDR2 ANQGSEA. V was clipped by 2 bases and J by 5 bases, with 9 bases between them. The CDR3 is 13 amino acids. The CDR3 reads CSVEFRANEKLFF. CDR3 sequence (DNA): TGCAGCGTTGAATTTAGAGCAAATGAAAAACTGTTTTTT.

The table lists this clonotype with a few counts. The chain recombines TRBV5-1 with TRBJ2-7; D possibly corresponds to TRBD1 (7 bases). Per germline, CDR1 SGHRS and CDR2 YFSETQ. V was clipped by 5 bases and J by 7 bases, with 22 bases between them. CDR3 length equals 15 residues. CDR3 coding DNA: TGCGCCAGCAGAGGCCAGGGGGGAAACTTAATTGAGCAGTACTTC. Its protein product is CASRGQGGNLIEQYF.

For the CDR3, the DNA is TGTGCCAGCAGCCAAGGTCCATCGGGCTACGAGCAGTACTTC. It specifies CASSQGPSGYEQYF. V gene TRBV3-1 combines with J gene TRBJ2-4; no clear D. Judging by the DNA end, TRBJ2-7 fits better; the J call may be wrong. Germline-derived CDR1 and CDR2 are LGHDT and YNNKEL (reference sequence). The CDR3 is made up of 14 amino acids.

The CDR3 protein is CANCPGQGIKQYF. In DNA form, the CDR3 reads TGTGCCAACTGTCCGGGACAGGGTATCAAGCAGTACTTC. The J gene is TRBJ2-7, the V gene TRBV28, with 9 positions matching TRBD1. The CDR3 consists of 13 residues. V shed 10 bases, J shed 8 bases, and the junction held 12 bases outside the gene matches. Germline loops: CDR1 MDHEN, CDR2 SYDVKM.

This chain joins TRBV7-2 and TRBJ2-1; D ambiguous. V lost 1 base and J 8 bases, leaving 18 bases between the germline ends. Per the germline V gene, CDR1 is SGHTA and CDR2 is FQGNSA. The CDR3 length is 16 residues. The CDR3 DNA sequence: TGTGCCAGCAGCTTAGTGGCAGAACCTAGTACCTATGAGCAGTTCTTC. Translated: CASSLVAEPSTYEQFF.

This clonotype was picked up a small number of times. The chain recombines TRBV7-9 with TRBJ1-3; D might be TRBD1 (6 bases). CDR3 length equals 14 residues. CDR1 and CDR2 from the germline V gene are SEHNR and FQNEAQ (reference sequence). The V end was cut by 3 bases, the J end by 4 bases, with 10 bases between. DNA of the CDR3: TGTGCCAGCAGCTTCAGGGGAGCGGGAAACACCATATATTTT. Amino acid sequence: CASSFRGAGNTIYF.

This chain uses TRBV4-1 with TRBJ1-1; D gene ambiguous. The V gene's germline CDR1 is MGHRA and CDR2 YSYEKL. Trimming pared 4 bases from V and 4 bases from J, leaving 10 bases between. CDR3 size: 13 residues. The CDR3 bases are TGCGCCAGCAGCCCCGGGTTCTCCACTGAAGCTTTCTTT. This sequence encodes CASSPGFSTEAFF.

The genes are TRBV4-1 and TRBJ2-5; 10 positions agree with TRBD1. The DNA matches TRBJ2-7 better at its end, which makes the J call doubtful. The CDR3 is 14 amino acids. In germline, CDR1 is MGHRA, CDR2 YSYEKL. The DNA for the CDR3 is TGCGCCAGCAGCCGACCCGGGACAGGGGACGAGCAGTACTTC. As protein: CASSRPGTGDEQYF.